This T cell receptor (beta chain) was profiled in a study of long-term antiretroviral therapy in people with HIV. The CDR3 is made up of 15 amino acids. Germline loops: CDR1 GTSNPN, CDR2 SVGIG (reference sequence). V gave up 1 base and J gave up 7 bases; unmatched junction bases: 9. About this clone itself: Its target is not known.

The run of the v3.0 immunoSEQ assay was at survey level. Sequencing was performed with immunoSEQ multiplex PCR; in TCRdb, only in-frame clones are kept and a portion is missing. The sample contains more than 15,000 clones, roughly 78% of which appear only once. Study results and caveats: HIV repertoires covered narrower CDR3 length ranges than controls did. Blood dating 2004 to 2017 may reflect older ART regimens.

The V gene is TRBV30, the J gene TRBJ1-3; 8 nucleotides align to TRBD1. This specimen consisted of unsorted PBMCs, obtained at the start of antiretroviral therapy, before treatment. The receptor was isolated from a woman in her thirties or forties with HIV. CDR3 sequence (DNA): TGTGCCTGGAGTGGGGGGACAGGCAAGAGGAACACCATATATTTT. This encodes CAWSGGTGKRNTIYF.